A selection of T cell receptor beta chains follows, all from one sample in a study of regulatory T cells in long-lasting Graves disease. TCRdb re-derived calls from the multiplex PCR reads in MiXCR, one entry per CDR3 protein. This table holds hundreds of thousands of distinct CDR3 sequences, about a fifth found once. The source was peripheral blood mononuclear cells (PBMCs), collected when the disease was refractory, from a patient treated with antithyroid drugs. The receptors shown here come from a female donor with Graves disease. The CDR3 runs from the conserved cysteine through the conserved F or W. The order of the fields is D gene, J gene, clone size, V gene, CDR3 protein. D genes are given only for firm matches. Clone size appears in some rows only: once, few, many, or a class for an expanded clone.

>TRBD2|TRBJ2-7|-|TRBV6-2/TRBV6-3
CASSYQPGLAGMEQYF
>TRBD1|TRBJ1-1|-|TRBV7-2
CASSSPPTGWSEAFF
>TRBD1|TRBJ1-1|few|TRBV6-2/TRBV6-3
CASNYNPFGTGNTEAFF
>-|TRBJ1-4|few|TRBV20-1
CSASQGAYEKLFF
>-|TRBJ1-4|few|TRBV29-1
CSAHLGTNEKLFF
>TRBD1|TRBJ1-6|-|TRBV6-2/TRBV6-3
CASSYTLQGLDYSPLHF
>-|TRBJ1-1|-|TRBV6-6
CASSYSEWDTEAFF
>-|TRBJ1-2|-|TRBV20-1
CSASGGVDYGYTF
>-|TRBJ2-3|-|TRBV29-1
CSVERGRGTDTQYF
>-|TRBJ2-5|few|TRBV7-2
CASSLAWTGQETQYF
>TRBD1|TRBJ2-1|few|TRBV12-5
CASGPTGVEQFF
>-|TRBJ1-5|many|TRBV2
CASKTGPGTSYF
>TRBD1|TRBJ2-2|-|TRBV24-1
CATSDLNPRDRGRVGELFF
>-|TRBJ2-7|-|TRBV27
CASIPPGATSSYEQYF
>TRBD2|TRBJ2-7|many|TRBV29-1
CSVGTSSYEQYF
>TRBD2|TRBJ2-5|many|TRBV7-8
CATVAGAQETQYF
>-|TRBJ2-6|few|TRBV6-5
CASSYDESTGANVLTF
>TRBD2|TRBJ2-7|many|TRBV28
CASSSGLAGGATSPNLYEQYF
>-|TRBJ2-5|few|TRBV18
CASSPLQGSGKTQYF
>-|TRBJ1-4|-|TRBV5-5
CASSLAPGRGLNEKLFF
>-|TRBJ1-5|many|TRBV5-5
CASSLRFGDQPQHF
>-|TRBJ2-1|many|TRBV7-2
CASSLDGVGMDEQFF
>-|TRBJ2-7|few|TRBV19
CASSTGPAMRQYF
>TRBD1|TRBJ1-2|-|TRBV18
CASSPTGGIYGYTF
>TRBD1|TRBJ2-7|once|TRBV5-5
CASIFGTGQGTYEQYF
>-|TRBJ2-5|few|TRBV4-1
CASSQEGTGGETQYF
>-|TRBJ1-1|many|TRBV30
CAWIRVGTEAFF
>-|TRBJ2-7|many|TRBV10-3
CAISEGNSYEQYF
>-|TRBJ1-6|many|TRBV6-5
CASSYHRDSPLHF
>TRBD2|TRBJ2-5|few|TRBV6-1
CASSAIAGGLTETQYF
>-|TRBJ1-2|-|TRBV30
CASTVGTSYGYTF
>-|TRBJ2-5|many|TRBV29-1
CSARPHSGGRETQYF
>TRBD1|TRBJ1-5|many|TRBV27
CASSLSPTGAGNQPQHF
>TRBD2|TRBJ2-7|few|TRBV6-1
CASSNYGLAGNSYEQYF
>TRBD1|TRBJ2-7|many|TRBV10-1
CASSEMPPGQTYEQYF
>TRBD1|TRBJ2-7|many|TRBV12-3/TRBV12-4
CASSFSSGTGVFGEQYF
>-|TRBJ2-7|-|TRBV7-9
CAIQTLAASEQYF
>-|TRBJ2-5|many|TRBV12-3/TRBV12-4
CASSFQGPYQETQYF
>-|TRBJ1-1|-|TRBV6-5
CASSYHGTANTEAFF
>TRBD2|TRBJ2-7|-|TRBV7-6
CASSLGSGGTGGARKQYF
>TRBD2|TRBJ2-3|-|TRBV6-1
CASRKSSGSADTQYF
>-|TRBJ1-1|many|TRBV3-1
CASSQVDRNTEAFF